This T cell receptor beta chain was sequenced in a study of blood T cell repertoires in COVID-19. Assay used: immunoSEQ multiplex PCR; TCRdb lists only in-frame clones, some missing. The data show approximately 200,000 clones, 86% seen once. The CDR3 extends over 16 amino acids. Per germline, CDR1 MNHEY and CDR2 SMNVEV (reference sequence). With 3 bases clipped from V and 3 bases from J, the junction kept 10 bases outside the gene matches. The sample was peripheral blood. V and J are TRBV27 and TRBJ2-7; 8 nucleotides align to TRBD2. This TCR derives from a woman aged 45-59 years with acute or convalescent COVID-19. CDR3: CASSLSIAGPGYEQYF. The CDR3 DNA reads as TGTGCCAGCAGTTTGTCCATAGCGGGGCCGGGCTACGAGCAGTACTTC.